These 28 T cell receptor beta chains were sequenced from one sample in a study of regulatory T cells in long-lasting Graves disease. Time point: persistent/refractory GD, antithyroid drugs over 5 years with positive TRAb. PBMC-extracted RNA yielded the TCR library. Combining iRepertoire HTBI primers with Arm-PCR of CDR3 regions, the authors built TCR beta libraries. One entry per CDR3 protein results from TCRdb running MiXCR on the multiplex PCR reads. The sample carries roughly 360,000 distinct CDR3 sequences, roughly 24% recorded once. This sample comprised peripheral blood mononuclear cells (PBMCs), obtained when the disease was refractory, from a patient treated with antithyroid drugs. The source of these receptors is a woman between 40 and 50 years old with Graves disease.

V and J are TRBV28 and TRBJ1-1; TRBD1 agrees at 7 bases. CDR3 length equals 13 residues. V was clipped by 9 bases and J by 1 base; unmatched bases: 5. The germline V gene encodes CDR1 MDHEN and CDR2 SYDVKM. In DNA, the CDR3 is TGTGCCAGTATAGACAGGGCGAACACTGAAGCTTTCTTT. Residues: CASIDRANTEAFF.

The sample holds many counts of this clonotype. J is TRBJ2-7 and V is TRBV6-1; D is ambiguous. The CDR3 is 13 residues long. V lost 7 bases and J 0 bases, leaving 10 bases between the germline ends. In germline, CDR1 is MNHNS, CDR2 SASEGT. The CDR3 region is CASNKVPSYEQYF. In DNA, the CDR3 is TGTGCCAGCAATAAGGTTCCCTCCTACGAGCAGTACTTC.

This clonotype was picked up a small number of times. Sequence at one end of the junction differs from germline and may be a read error. The chain combines TRBV19 with TRBJ2-2; tentatively, D is TRBD2 (6 bases). This CDR3 spans 13 amino acids. Germline V gene sequence: CDR1 LNHDA, CDR2 SQIVND (reference sequence). The CDR3 DNA follows: TGTGCCACTAGCGCCCTGAACACCGGGGAGCGGTTTTTT. Translating it yields CATSALNTGERFF.

This clonotype has a handful of counts. The rearrangement uses TRBV15 and TRBJ2-7; perhaps TRBD2 as D (5 bases). Germline CDR1 and CDR2: LNHNV and YYDKDF (reference sequence). This CDR3 contains 14 residues. V was pared by 1 base and J by 5 bases, with 12 bases between. The CDR3 DNA reads TGTGCCACCAGCAGAGGAGGGAGATTCGACGAGCAGTACTTC. It yields the protein CATSRGGRFDEQYF.

This clonotype has a handful of counts. This chain connects TRBV19 to TRBJ2-5; tentatively, D is TRBD2 (6 bases). V was cut by 3 bases and J by 5 bases, with 10 bases left in between. This CDR3 comprises 13 residues. Looked up from germline, CDR1 is LNHDA and CDR2 is SQIVND (reference sequence). The CDR3 loop is CASSMRDGETQYF. For the CDR3, the DNA is TGTGCCAGTAGTATGCGGGATGGGGAGACCCAGTACTTC.

The CDR3 loop reads CASRQQTQFYTGELFF. The CDR3 nucleotides read TGTGCCAGTAGACAACAAACCCAGTTTTACACCGGGGAGCTGTTTTTT. The rearrangement joins TRBV19 to TRBJ2-2; D is unclear. V was clipped by 6 bases and J by 3 bases, with 17 bases between them. CDR1 is LNHDA and CDR2 is SQIVND in the germline V gene (reference sequence). The CDR3 runs to 16 residues.

There are many counts of this clonotype. The CDR3 protein is CASSEALGLARYEQYF. As DNA, the CDR3 is TGTGCCAGCAGTGAAGCCCTGGGACTAGCACGGTACGAGCAGTACTTC. The chain recombines TRBV6-1 with TRBJ2-7, with 9 bases aligning to TRBD2. V lost 0 bases, J lost 4 bases, and 7 bases stayed unmatched. Germline CDR1 and CDR2: MNHNS and SASEGT. The CDR3 is 16 residues long.

V is TRBV5-8 and J is TRBJ1-4; D possibly corresponds to TRBD1 (5 bases). V lost 2 bases to trimming and J lost 1 base, with 9 bases between them. The CDR3 is 15 residues long. The germline gives CDR1 SGHTS, CDR2 YDEGEE. CDR3 in amino acids: CASSFGTGTNEKLFF. DNA for the CDR3: TGTGCCAGCAGCTTCGGGACTGGAACTAATGAAAAACTGTTTTTT.

This clonotype was recorded many times. The CDR3 nucleotides read TGTGCCAGCAGTAGCCTGCCCGGACTAGCGGCCTACGAGCAGTACTTC. It encodes CASSSLPGLAAYEQYF. The J gene is TRBJ2-7, the V gene TRBV6-1, with TRBD2 matching 10 bases. Germline lookup yields CDR1 MNHNS and CDR2 SASEGT. The CDR3 is made up of 16 amino acids. V trimming: 5 bases; J trimming: 2 bases; junction bases outside the gene matches: 9.

This chain joins TRBV6-2 or TRBV6-3 and TRBJ1-2; D is possibly TRBD1 (6 bases). Trimming stripped 6 bases from V and 2 bases from J, with 22 bases between. The CDR3 runs to 17 residues. Germline lookup yields CDR1 MNHEY and CDR2 SVGEGT. In nucleotides, the CDR3 is TGTGCCAGCAGGTTACAGGGAGGAGAACTGGGAAACTATGGCTACACCTTC. It specifies CASRLQGGELGNYGYTF.

This clonotype appeared many times. This chain uses TRBV6-1 with TRBJ1-3; 7 bases agree with TRBD1. This CDR3 region has 16 residues. CDR1 MNHNS and CDR2 SASEGT come from the germline V gene. Trimming took 6 bases from V and 4 from J; bases not matched to a gene: 12. In DNA form, the CDR3 reads TGTGCCAGCAGCGGACAGGCTCTAATGGCCGGAAACACCATATATTTT. This encodes CASSGQALMAGNTIYF.

This clonotype came up a few times. The chain carries TRBV28 and TRBJ2-2; D remains ambiguous. Germline CDR1 reads MDHEN; CDR2 reads SYDVKM. This CDR3 comprises 15 residues. V lost 8 bases and J 2 bases, leaving 15 bases between the germline ends. The CDR3 DNA sequence: TGTGCCAGCCGTTCTCTAGAGGTCAACACCGGGGAGCTGTTTTTT. It specifies CASRSLEVNTGELFF.

Many counts were recorded for this clonotype. The rearrangement links TRBV27 to TRBJ2-5, with D perhaps given as TRBD1 or TRBD2 (6 bases each). CDR3 size: 15 residues. V lost 4 bases, J lost 0 bases, and 12 bases lay in between. Germline loops: CDR1 MNHEY, CDR2 SMNVEV (reference sequence). This chain's CDR3 is CASSSGAGYQETQYF. CDR3 in DNA: TGTGCCAGCAGTTCGGGGGCAGGGTACCAAGAGACCCAGTACTTC.

This clonotype was detected many times. V usage is TRBV6-9 and J usage is TRBJ1-1; D perhaps matches TRBD1 (5 bases). This CDR3 is built from 17 residues. Trimming pared 3 bases from V and 3 bases from J, leaving 20 bases between. Germline loops: CDR1 MNHGY, CDR2 SVAAGI. The CDR3 loop is CASSYFPPLGADTEAFF. CDR3 in DNA: TGTGCCAGCAGTTACTTTCCCCCTTTAGGGGCGGACACTGAAGCTTTCTTT.

CDR3 sequence: CGEGRGGNQPQHF. The DNA for the CDR3 is TGCGGAGAAGGGAGAGGGGGCAATCAGCCCCAGCATTTT. The gene calls are TRBV20-1 and TRBJ1-5, with a tentative D call TRBD1 (5 bases). The CDR3 loop spans 13 amino acids. Germline V gives CDR1 DFQATT, CDR2 SNEGSKA (reference sequence).

This clonotype was found many times. The chain couples TRBV11-2 to TRBJ2-6; no clear D. The CDR3 is made up of 15 amino acids. Germline values: CDR1 SGHAT, CDR2 FQNNGV. V was trimmed by 0 bases and J by 2 bases, leaving 5 bases between them. The chain's CDR3 is CASSLDGAGANVLTF. In DNA, the CDR3 is TGTGCCAGCAGCTTAGATGGAGCTGGGGCCAACGTCCTGACTTTC.

The table lists this clonotype with a few counts. The rearrangement uses TRBV5-1 and TRBJ1-5; D is unclear. Between the trimmed V and J ends, which lost 4 bases and 7 bases, there was a span of 12 bases. Germline V lookup: CDR1 SGHRS, CDR2 YFSETQ. The length of the CDR3 is 13 residues. DNA of the CDR3: TGCGCCAGCAGCAACCCAGACGTGCAGCCCCAGCATTTT. Translating it yields CASSNPDVQPQHF.

The CDR3: CASSSREGIYNEQFF. The CDR3 DNA is TGTGCCAGCAGCTCCCGTGAGGGGATCTACAATGAGCAGTTCTTC. V usage is TRBV7-9 and J usage is TRBJ2-1; tentatively, D is TRBD1 or TRBD2 (5 bases each). From germline, CDR1 is SEHNR and CDR2 FQNEAQ (reference sequence). The CDR3 totals 15 residues. Trimming took 4 bases from V and 3 from J, leaving 13 bases between them.

This clonotype has only a few counts. V usage is TRBV12-3 or TRBV12-4 and J usage is TRBJ1-6; 9 nucleotides align to TRBD1. The CDR3 runs to 16 residues. The V gene end was trimmed by 1 base and the J gene end by 7 bases; junction bases not matched to a gene: 5. CDR3 sequence (DNA): TGTGCCAGCAGTTTAGGAGGGACAGGGATCAATTCACCCCTCCACTTT. It encodes CASSLGGTGINSPLHF.

The V call is TRBV11-3, the J call TRBJ2-4; TRBD2 aligns across 8 bases. Germline lookup yields CDR1 SGHNT and CDR2 YENEEA. The CDR3 is 18 amino acids. J was trimmed by 7 bases and V by 5 bases; bases with no gene match: 19. CDR3 sequence (DNA): TGTGCCAGCAGCCGCCTAGAGCACGGCGGGGGGCATTGGAACATTCAGTACTTC. Amino acids: CASSRLEHGGGHWNIQYF.

This clonotype was detected only a few times. J is TRBJ2-6 and V is TRBV5-1, with D maybe TRBD1 (5 bases). CDR1 is SGHRS and CDR2 is YFSETQ in the germline V gene. The CDR3 runs 17 residues. V lost 2 bases and J 1 base, leaving 13 bases between the germline ends. CDR3 DNA sequence: TGCGCCAGCAGCTTAAGACAGAAATTATCTGGGGCCAACGTCCTGACTTTC. The encoded protein is CASSLRQKLSGANVLTF.

The sample holds a few counts of this clonotype. V and J are TRBV6-1 and TRBJ2-7; D is tentatively TRBD1 or TRBD2 (5 bases each). The germline V and J ends were trimmed by 3 bases and 7 bases, with 19 bases remaining between them. This CDR3 comprises 15 residues. Germline V lookup: CDR1 MNHNS, CDR2 SASEGT. The DNA of the CDR3 is TGTGCCAGCAGTGATTTAGCCCGGGACCGGTTTGAGCAGTACTTC. Translation gives CASSDLARDRFEQYF.

The chain combines TRBV24-1 with TRBJ2-1; D unresolved. CDR3 size: 11 residues. Trimming pared 5 bases from V and 9 bases from J, leaving 7 bases between. CDR1 and CDR2 from the germline V gene are KGHDR and SFDVKD. The CDR3 reads CATSAAAEQFF. The CDR3 bases are TGTGCCACCAGTGCTGCGGCTGAGCAGTTCTTC.

The chain couples TRBV2 to TRBJ1-2; 10 bases are shared with TRBD1. This CDR3 has 16 residues. The V and J ends lost 5 bases and 0 bases, in that order; junction bases with no gene match: 6. Germline V lookup: CDR1 SNHLY, CDR2 FYNNEI. The CDR3 region has the DNA TGTGCCAGCAGTCGGGACAGGGGTGTTGCTAACTATGGCTACACCTTC. Encoded protein: CASSRDRGVANYGYTF.

This clonotype has a handful of counts. The chain is built from TRBV6-1 and TRBJ2-2; 15 nucleotides agree with TRBD2. V dropped 10 bases and J dropped 4; count of bases not matched to a gene: 13. Germline lookup yields CDR1 MNHNS and CDR2 SASEGT. The CDR3 totals 18 residues. The CDR3, as DNA: TGTGCCACCTCGAGGACTAGCGGGAGGGCCAATTTCACCGGGGAGCTGTTTTTT. This sequence encodes CATSRTSGRANFTGELFF.

In regard to this clonotype: This may be a read error: a much more frequent sequence differs by one nucleotide. The rearrangement links TRBV6-2 or TRBV6-3 to TRBJ1-2, with 10 bases that match TRBD1. The CDR3 has 13 amino acids. Germline V gives CDR1 MNHEY, CDR2 SVGEGT. The junction had 5 bases not matched to a gene; V was cut back by 6 bases and J by 7 bases. As DNA, the CDR3 is TGTGCCAGCAGCGGACAGGGGGGGGTTGGCTACACCTTC. Residues: CASSGQGGVGYTF.

The chain combines TRBV5-1 with TRBJ1-6, with 7 positions matching TRBD1. Germline V gene data show CDR1 as SGHRS and CDR2 as YFSETQ. The CDR3 consists of 17 residues. The V gene end was trimmed by 4 bases and the J gene end by 4 bases; junction bases not matched to a gene: 11. In nucleotides, the CDR3 is TGCGCCAGCAGCCCAAAGGACAGGTTGGGGTATAATTCACCCCTCCACTTT. It yields the protein CASSPKDRLGYNSPLHF. The full variable domain, completed using reference TRBV5-1 and TRBJ1-6, is KAGVTQTPRYLIKTRGQQVTLSCSPISGHRSVSWYQQTPGQGLQFLFEYFSETQRNKGNFPGRFSGRQFSNSRSEMNVSTLELGDSALYLCASSPKDRLGYNSPLHFGNGTRLTVT.

This clonotype was found a few times. J is TRBJ2-1 and V is TRBV7-2; TRBD2 matches 9 bases. This CDR3 spans 15 amino acids. CDR1 is SGHTA and CDR2 is FQGNSA in the germline V gene. V shed 1 base, J shed 8 bases, and the junction held 6 bases outside the gene matches. In nucleotides, the CDR3 is TGTGCCAGCAGCTTAGGGAGCGGGAGGCCCCATGAGCAGTTCTTC. Translated, it gives CASSLGSGRPHEQFF.